One TCR beta chain is described in this entry. Antigen: not known. This sample stems from a study of blood T cells in healthy people across ages. Whole-study findings and limits: A strong correlation between TCR beta diversity and naive T cell percentage was seen.

Per the germline V gene, CDR1 is DFQATT and CDR2 is SNEGSKA (reference sequence). Trimming shortened V by 6 bases and J by 5 bases, and 10 bases separated the two germline ends. This CDR3 has 11 amino acids. For the second PCR, which ran for about 7 to 11 cycles, a sample-barcoded 5' primer and a J-beta primer mix were used. TCRdb used MiXCR to reprocess the 5' RACE reads, holding one entry per CDR3 protein. The sample has roughly 1,700,000 distinct CDR3 sequences; 28% are singletons. Sequencing used blood. This chain connects TRBV20-1 to TRBJ2-5; unclear D gene. This clonotype was sampled from a woman between 25 and 40 years old in good health. The CDR3 DNA reads as TGCAGTGCCAGGCACGGGGAGACCCAGTACTTC. This gives the protein CSARHGETQYF.